This entry lists 29 T cell receptor beta chains sequenced from one sample in a study of blood T cell repertoires in COVID-19. Sequenced by immunoSEQ multiplex PCR; TCRdb stores in-frame clones only, minus some. The repertoire has over 350,000 clones, 85% to 90% of them found once; the top ten carry about 9.4%. The sequenced material came from PBMCs or T cells enriched from blood (not recorded which). Receptor source: a woman aged 50 to 65 who had recovered from COVID-19.

The rearrangement uses TRBV2 and TRBJ1-2, with 7 bases fitting TRBD1. This CDR3 region has 13 residues. Losses at the gene ends were 4 bases for V and 8 bases for J; bases not matched to a gene: 7. Germline lookup yields CDR1 SNHLY and CDR2 FYNNEI. CDR3 in amino acids: CASSGGQPGGYTF. In DNA form, the CDR3 reads TGTGCCAGCAGTGGGGGACAGCCAGGAGGCTACACCTTC.

The V call is TRBV11-3, the J call TRBJ2-2, with D unclear. Trimming removed 1 base at V and 7 bases at J, with 7 bases between. The V gene's germline CDR1 is SGHNT and CDR2 YENEEA. The CDR3 is 13 amino acids. CDR3 residues: CASSLVSVGELFF. The CDR3 DNA follows: TGTGCCAGCAGCTTAGTTAGTGTCGGGGAGCTGTTTTTT.

On this clone: It differs at one base from a far larger clone, so likely a read error. The chain carries TRBV5-6 and TRBJ1-2, with 11 bases fitting TRBD1. The V segment lost 4 bases and the J segment 4 bases; nucleotides outside the gene matches: 3. The CDR3 contains 14 residues. From germline, CDR1 is SGHDT and CDR2 YYEEEE. The chain's CDR3 is CASSKGQGVYGYTF. The CDR3 nucleotides are TGTGCCAGCAGCAAGGGACAGGGGGTCTATGGCTACACCTTC. The variable domain in full, completed from reference TRBV5-6 and TRBJ1-2, reads DAGVTQSPTHLIKTRGQQVTLRCSPKSGHDTVSWYQQALGQGPQFIFQYYEEEERQRGNFPDRFSGHQFPNYSSELNVNALLLGDSALYLCASSKGQGVYGYTFGSGTRLTVV.

The chain has TRBV11-2 and TRBJ1-6; TRBD1 might be the D (5 bases). The CDR3 is 16 amino acids. CDR1 and CDR2 from the germline V gene are SGHAT and FQNNGV. V shed 5 bases and J shed 9 bases, with 20 bases lying between them. CDR3 sequence (DNA): TGTGCCAGCAGCCATGGGGGGGACCTAGGGATTTCACCCCTCCACTTT. Translation gives CASSHGGDLGISPLHF.

The chain links TRBV11-2 to TRBJ1-1; D perhaps matches TRBD1 (5 bases). The ends were cut back, 5 bases at V and 0 bases at J, with 13 bases in the middle. Germline V gene sequence: CDR1 SGHAT, CDR2 FQNNGV. The CDR3 is 15 amino acids. The CDR3 DNA reads TGTGCCAGCAGCCCAAAGACAGTCATGAACACTGAAGCTTTCTTT. It translates to CASSPKTVMNTEAFF. The complete variable domain, with remaining parts taken from reference TRBV11-2 and TRBJ1-1, reads EAGVAQSPRYKIIEKRQSVAFWCNPISGHATLYWYQQILGQGPKLLIQFQNNGVVDDSQLPKDRFSAERLKGVDSTLKIQPAKLEDSAVYLCASSPKTVMNTEAFFGQGTRLTVV.

The chain has TRBV6-4 and TRBJ1-3; perhaps TRBD1 as D (5 bases). Germline CDR1 and CDR2: MRHNA and SNTAGT. The CDR3 sequence is 15 residues long. V gave up 9 bases and J gave up 0 bases, with 15 bases separating them. CDR3 in DNA: TGTGCCAGGGGGGAGGGCACGGGCTCTGGAAACACCATATATTTT. The encoded protein is CARGEGTGSGNTIYF.

The chain combines TRBV9 with TRBJ1-1, with 7 bases matching TRBD1. CDR1 SGDLS and CDR2 YYNGEE come from the germline V gene. With 3 bases clipped from V and 13 bases from J, the junction kept 6 bases outside the gene matches. The CDR3 runs to 11 residues. CDR3 sequence: CASSDGTVGFF. The CDR3, as DNA: TGTGCCAGCAGCGACGGGACAGTCGGTTTCTTT.

The chain uses TRBV3-1 (or the pseudogene TRBV3-2) and TRBJ1-3; no firm D call. V was clipped by 4 bases and J by 4 bases, with 17 bases between them. The germline V gene has CDR1 LGHDT and CDR2 YNNKEL (reference sequence). The CDR3 consists of 16 residues. The CDR3 nucleotides read TGTGCCAGCAGCCTGGTGACGGAGCGCATCGGAAACACCATATATTTT. Translated: CASSLVTERIGNTIYF.

This chain joins TRBV7-9 and TRBJ1-3, with TRBD1 as a possible D gene (6 bases). V was shortened by 2 bases and J by 8 bases, with 10 bases between the two germline ends. The CDR3 totals 13 residues. The germline CDR1 and CDR2 sequences are SEHNR and FQNEAQ (reference sequence). CDR3 sequence reads: CASSLMTGDTIYF. The CDR3, as DNA: TGTGCCAGCAGCTTAATGACAGGAGACACCATATATTTT.

This clone has only one observation. This chain connects TRBV2 to TRBJ1-2; the match to TRBD1 covers 9 bases. The length of the CDR3 is 19 residues. After removal of 4 bases from V and 2 bases from J, the junction contained 17 bases not matched to a gene. Germline lookup yields CDR1 SNHLY and CDR2 FYNNEI. Written as DNA, the CDR3 is TGTGCCAGCAGTGTAAGCTTCCGGGACAGGGAACTCCTAAACTATGGCTACACCTTC. Translation: CASSVSFRDRELLNYGYTF.

The V call is TRBV3-1 (or the pseudogene TRBV3-2), the J call TRBJ1-6, with D possibly matching TRBD1 (6 bases). Germline V gene lookup returns CDR1 LGHDT and CDR2 YNNKEL (reference sequence). CDR3 size: 14 residues. Between the trimmed V and J ends, which lost 0 bases and 8 bases, there was a span of 8 bases. CDR3 in amino acids: CASSQDTGYSPLHF. CDR3 nucleotides: TGTGCCAGCAGCCAAGACACAGGGTATTCACCCCTCCACTTT.

J is TRBJ1-1 and V is TRBV6-2 or TRBV6-3, with D possibly being TRBD1 (6 bases). Germline V gives CDR1 MNHEY, CDR2 SVGEGT. The CDR3 sequence is 15 residues long. Trimming took 6 bases from V and 0 from J, leaving 14 bases between them. The CDR3 region is CASSLAGTMNTEAFF. CDR3 coding DNA: TGTGCCAGCAGCCTCGCCGGGACAATGAACACTGAAGCTTTCTTT.

V is TRBV27 and J is TRBJ2-1, with D maybe TRBD2 (6 bases). The CDR3 is 12 residues long. Trimming removed 1 base at V and 9 bases at J, with 7 bases between. CDR1 is MNHEY and CDR2 is SMNVEV in the germline V gene (reference sequence). CDR3 DNA sequence: TGTGCCAGCAGTTTATTGCGGGGTGAGCAGTTCTTC. Translated: CASSLLRGEQFF.

This clone showed up just a few times. The genes are TRBV19 and TRBJ1-5; a weak D match, TRBD1 (5 bases). This CDR3 has 15 amino acids. Between the trimmed V and J ends, which lost 8 bases and 7 bases, there was a span of 21 bases. Germline V gene sequence: CDR1 LNHDA, CDR2 SQIVND (reference sequence). CDR3 in amino acids: CASERPGLDGQPQHF. In DNA form, the CDR3 reads TGTGCCAGTGAACGCCCGGGACTAGATGGACAGCCCCAGCATTTT.

CDR3: CASRPSDYEQYF. CDR3 DNA sequence: TGCGCCAGCCGGCCTAGCGACTACGAGCAGTACTTC. The chain links TRBV5-1 to TRBJ2-7; TRBD2 might be the D (6 bases). Germline V gives CDR1 SGHRS, CDR2 YFSETQ. The ends were cut back, 7 bases at V and 3 bases at J, with 11 bases in the middle. There are 12 residues in the CDR3.

CDR3 sequence: CASSPQVAYTEAFF. The CDR3 region has the DNA TGCGCCAGCAGCCCACAGGTAGCTTACACTGAAGCTTTCTTT. The chain links TRBV5-1 to TRBJ1-1; D perhaps matches TRBD1 (5 bases). Looked up from germline, CDR1 is SGHRS and CDR2 is YFSETQ. The CDR3 loop spans 14 amino acids. Trimming stripped 4 bases from V and 3 bases from J, with 13 bases between.

The J gene is TRBJ1-1, the V gene TRBV7-8; no clear D gene. Germline V lookup: CDR1 SGHVS, CDR2 FQNEAQ. The CDR3 sequence is 16 residues long. V was pared by 5 bases and J by 2 bases, with 18 bases between. The CDR3 DNA reads as TGTGCCAGCAGCCAAAAACGTTCCAGCGTCAACACTGAAGCTTTCTTT. It translates to CASSQKRSSVNTEAFF.

This clone was detected only a few times. CDR3 nucleotides: TGCGCCAGCAGTGAGAACAGGGTGCCGGATACGCAGTATTTT. It specifies CASSENRVPDTQYF. The V call is TRBV10-1, the J call TRBJ2-3, with D possibly TRBD1 on 6 matching bases. This CDR3 is built from 14 residues. Germline values: CDR1 WNHNN, CDR2 SYGVQD (reference sequence). Trimming took off 2 bases at V and 6 bases at J, with 12 bases between the two ends.

This chain connects TRBV6-5 to TRBJ2-7; 8 bases fit TRBD1. Germline assignment: CDR1 MNHEY and CDR2 SVGAGI. The V gene end was trimmed by 6 bases and the J gene end by 0 bases; junction bases not matched to a gene: 7. The CDR3 is 15 residues long. The CDR3 DNA reads as TGTGCCAGCAGCGCCGGGACAGGTTTCTCCTACGAGCAGTACTTC. This codes for CASSAGTGFSYEQYF.

This chain uses TRBV7-6 with TRBJ1-6; 11 bases match TRBD1. CDR1 and CDR2 (germline): SGHVS, FNYEAQ. There are 16 residues in the CDR3. Trimming cost V 5 bases and J 9 bases; bases outside gene matches: 9. CDR3 DNA sequence: TGTGCCAGCAGCCGAACAGGACAGGGGGCAAGTTCACCCCTCCACTTT. It codes for CASSRTGQGASSPLHF.

A single count supports this clone. CDR3 sequence (DNA): TGTGCCAGCAGTGGCAGGGGAACGAGTGAGCAGTACTTC. The encoded protein is CASSGRGTSEQYF. This rearrangement joins TRBV12-3 or TRBV12-4 to TRBJ2-7; D may be TRBD1 (6 bases). The CDR3 runs to 13 residues. Deletions cut 5 bases from V and 7 bases from J, with 15 bases between.

The chain joins TRBV19 to TRBJ1-5; D gene uncertain. V dropped 3 bases and J dropped 7 bases, with 10 bases sitting between them. The CDR3 has 13 residues. CDR1 is LNHDA, CDR2 SQIVND, per germline (reference sequence). This chain's CDR3 is CASSIIFPQPQHF. DNA for the CDR3: TGTGCCAGTAGTATTATTTTTCCCCAGCCCCAGCATTTT.

CDR3: CASSIFRGFNQPQHF. As DNA, the CDR3 is TGTGCCAGTAGTATTTTCAGGGGATTCAATCAGCCCCAGCATTTT. J is TRBJ1-5 and V is TRBV19; maybe TRBD1 (6 bases). CDR3 length equals 15 residues. Germline V gene sequence: CDR1 LNHDA, CDR2 SQIVND (reference sequence). Trimming stripped 3 bases from V and 3 bases from J, with 12 bases between.

This chain joins TRBV2 and TRBJ1-2, with D hard to call. The CDR3 sequence is 13 residues long. V lost 3 bases and J lost 2, with 7 bases in between. Germline values: CDR1 SNHLY, CDR2 FYNNEI. For the CDR3, the DNA is TGTGCCAGCAGTGATACATCAAACTATGGCTACACCTTC. It is translated as CASSDTSNYGYTF. Full variable domain (outside the CDR3, taken from reference TRBV2 and TRBJ1-2): EPEVTQTPSHQVTQMGQEVILRCVPISNHLYFYWYRQILGQKVEFLVSFYNNEISEKSEIFDDQFSVERPDGSNFTLKIRSTKLEDSAMYFCASSDTSNYGYTFGSGTRLTVV.

The gene calls are TRBV6-5 and TRBJ1-2, with D tentatively TRBD1 (5 bases). The germline gives CDR1 MNHEY, CDR2 SVGAGI. This CDR3 contains 15 residues. The V end was cut by 0 bases, the J end by 2 bases, with 10 bases between. CDR3 region: CASSYSTAGNYGYTF. CDR3 sequence (DNA): TGTGCCAGCAGTTACTCGACCGCAGGGAACTATGGCTACACCTTC.

The chain carries TRBV19 and TRBJ2-7; 7 bases agree with TRBD1. This CDR3 comprises 16 residues. Germline CDR1 reads LNHDA; CDR2 reads SQIVND (reference sequence). The ends lost 4 bases at V and 5 bases at J; junction bases unmatched: 14. The CDR3 nucleotides are TGTGCCAGTAGTAGTGGACTGCTCGGGACAGCGGACGAGCAGTACTTC. Translation gives CASSSGLLGTADEQYF.

A remark on this clone: This sample includes further DNA sequences coding for the same CDR3. The CDR3 bases are TGTGCCAGCAGTTGGACAGGCAATCAGCCCCAGCATTTT. Translation gives CASSWTGNQPQHF. This chain joins TRBV12-3 or TRBV12-4 and TRBJ1-5, with a possible D match to TRBD1 (6 bases). This CDR3 is built from 13 residues. Trimming pared 4 bases from V and 2 bases from J, leaving 6 bases between.

The genes are TRBV30 and TRBJ1-1, with 9 bases that match TRBD1. J lost 5 bases, V lost 5 bases, and 6 bases had no gene match. Germline V gene data show CDR1 as GTSNPN and CDR2 as SVGIG (reference sequence). The CDR3 length is 13 residues. The CDR3 here is CAWGQGLGTEAFF. The CDR3 coding sequence is TGTGCCTGGGGACAGGGGTTGGGGACTGAAGCTTTCTTT.

Turning to this clone: The same CDR3 can be traced to other DNA sequences in this sample. The chain is built from TRBV5-1 and TRBJ2-2, with 8 positions matching TRBD1. The germline V gene encodes CDR1 SGHRS and CDR2 YFSETQ. The CDR3 has 15 residues. The J segment lost 6 bases and the V segment lost 3 bases, leaving 7 bases of the junction unmatched. CDR3 protein: CASSSGQVGAGELFF. The CDR3 DNA reads as TGCGCCAGCAGCTCGGGACAGGTGGGAGCCGGGGAGCTGTTTTTT.